A selection of T cell receptor beta chains follows, all from one sample in a study of T-cell memory formation after mild COVID-19. TCRdb re-called the 5' RACE reads through MiXCR, storing one row per CDR3 protein. The sample has fewer than 700,000 distinct CDR3 sequences, less than 25% seen once; the top ten hold about 8.7%. Sequencing used PBMCs or a T cell subset sorted from them (not recorded which). These receptors were taken from an adult woman who had mild COVID-19 (a few samples of this study predate the infection). Cell type and time point are not known. The CDR3 runs from the conserved cysteine through the conserved F or W. Each record gives: V gene, J gene, clone size, D gene, CDR3 DNA, CDR3 protein. A D gene is named only where the DNA matches it firmly. A row's size may be missing; if present it is once, few, many or a size class.

V gene: TRBV23-1; J gene: TRBJ2-7; clone size: .; D gene: TRBD1; CDR3 DNA: TGCGCCAGCAGTCAAGAACGACAGGGTCGCTACGAGCAGTACTTC; CDR3 protein: CASSQERQGRYEQYF
V gene: TRBV25-1; J gene: TRBJ1-1; clone size: .; D gene: .; CDR3 DNA: TGTGCCAGCCGGGGGTCCCCCTTT; CDR3 protein: CASRGSPF
V gene: TRBV4-2; J gene: TRBJ2-5; clone size: .; D gene: .; CDR3 DNA: TGTGCCAGCAGCCTGAGACAGGACCACCAAGAGACCCAGTACTTC; CDR3 protein: CASSLRQDHQETQYF
V gene: TRBV7-9; J gene: TRBJ2-3; clone size: .; D gene: .; CDR3 DNA: TGTGCCAGCAGCACCAGCGAGATCCATACGCAGTATTTT; CDR3 protein: CASSTSEIHTQYF
V gene: TRBV6-5; J gene: TRBJ1-5; clone size: few; D gene: .; CDR3 DNA: TGTGCCAGCAGTTACTCGGGCAGGCATAATCAGCCCCAGCATTTT; CDR3 protein: CASSYSGRHNQPQHF
V gene: TRBV6-5; J gene: TRBJ1-2; clone size: once; D gene: .; CDR3 DNA: TGTGCCAGCGGGGAGGATATTTATGGCTACACCTTC; CDR3 protein: CASGEDIYGYTF
V gene: TRBV7-9; J gene: TRBJ1-1; clone size: .; D gene: TRBD1; CDR3 DNA: TGTGCCAGCAGCTCCGCCGGGACAGGGTTGAACACTGAAGCTTTCTTT; CDR3 protein: CASSSAGTGLNTEAFF
V gene: TRBV6-2/TRBV6-3; J gene: TRBJ2-7; clone size: few; D gene: .; CDR3 DNA: TGTGCCAGCAGTTCCTACCGTGACCCAGGGAGTTTACAGTACTTC; CDR3 protein: CASSSYRDPGSLQYF
V gene: TRBV5-1; J gene: TRBJ2-7; clone size: few; D gene: .; CDR3 DNA: TGCGCCAGCAGGTGGGGCAGCTCGGGGGAGGAGCAGTACTTC; CDR3 protein: CASRWGSSGEEQYF
V gene: TRBV30; J gene: TRBJ1-1; clone size: .; D gene: .; CDR3 DNA: TGTGCCTGGAGTAAACACAAGAACACTGAAGCTTTCTTT; CDR3 protein: CAWSKHKNTEAFF
V gene: TRBV20-1; J gene: TRBJ1-4; clone size: .; D gene: TRBD1; CDR3 DNA: TGCAGTGCTAGTGGGGACAGGGAAAAACTGTTTTTT; CDR3 protein: CSASGDREKLFF
V gene: TRBV12-3/TRBV12-4; J gene: TRBJ2-7; clone size: .; D gene: TRBD1; CDR3 DNA: TGTGCCAGCAGTTTCTCTGGACAGGGGTTCTACGAGCAGTACTTC; CDR3 protein: CASSFSGQGFYEQYF
V gene: TRBV7-8; J gene: TRBJ1-6; clone size: few; D gene: .; CDR3 DNA: TGTGCCAGCAGCTTAGAGGTGGCCAACTTCAGACCCCTCCACTTT; CDR3 protein: CASSLEVANFRPLHF
V gene: TRBV29-1; J gene: TRBJ2-1; clone size: few; D gene: TRBD1; CDR3 DNA: TGCAGCGTTGAGGAGCCGGGACAGACCTCACGTGAGCAGTTCTTC; CDR3 protein: CSVEEPGQTSREQFF
V gene: TRBV27; J gene: TRBJ2-2; clone size: .; D gene: TRBD2; CDR3 DNA: TGTGCCAGCAGTCCCGATAGCGGGAGCCCGGGCGGGGAGCTGTTTTTT; CDR3 protein: CASSPDSGSPGGELFF
V gene: TRBV10-3; J gene: TRBJ1-4; clone size: .; D gene: .; CDR3 DNA: TGTGCCATCAGTGAGGGGGGGCAAGGAAAACTGTTTTTT; CDR3 protein: CAISEGGQGKLFF
V gene: TRBV7-2; J gene: TRBJ2-1; clone size: .; D gene: TRBD2; CDR3 DNA: TGTGCCAGCAGCCTACAAGCGGGAGGGCCCCGAAATGAGCAGTTCTTC; CDR3 protein: CASSLQAGGPRNEQFF
V gene: TRBV19; J gene: TRBJ1-3; clone size: few; D gene: .; CDR3 DNA: TGTGCCAGTAGTCGAACCCCGGGTCCTGGAAACACCATATATTTT; CDR3 protein: CASSRTPGPGNTIYF
V gene: TRBV12-3/TRBV12-4; J gene: TRBJ2-5; clone size: .; D gene: .; CDR3 DNA: TGTGCCAGCAGTTTTATTAGAGGAGAGACCCAGTACTTC; CDR3 protein: CASSFIRGETQYF
V gene: TRBV7-9; J gene: TRBJ1-1; clone size: .; D gene: .; CDR3 DNA: TGTGCCAGCAGCCCCGCGTGGGCCACTGAAGCTTTCTTT; CDR3 protein: CASSPAWATEAFF
V gene: TRBV20-1; J gene: TRBJ2-3; clone size: few; D gene: TRBD2; CDR3 DNA: TGCAGTGCCGCGGGGGACACAGATACGCAGTATTTT; CDR3 protein: CSAAGDTDTQYF
V gene: TRBV18; J gene: TRBJ1-1; clone size: .; D gene: .; CDR3 DNA: TGTGCCAGCTCACCACCCAACAGGGCATCCTCTGAAGCTTTCTTT; CDR3 protein: CASSPPNRASSEAFF
V gene: TRBV5-1; J gene: TRBJ1-2; clone size: .; D gene: TRBD1; CDR3 DNA: TGCGCCAGCTCGGAGGGGGCGTTTCAAGGCTACACCTTC; CDR3 protein: CASSEGAFQGYTF
V gene: TRBV20-1; J gene: TRBJ1-2; clone size: few; D gene: .; CDR3 DNA: TGCAGTGTTGGCCAGGTCGTGACCTATGGCTACACCTTC; CDR3 protein: CSVGQVVTYGYTF
V gene: TRBV20-1; J gene: TRBJ2-1; clone size: few; D gene: .; CDR3 DNA: TGCAGTGCTAGACCGTCGAGCTCCTACAATGAGCAGTTCTTC; CDR3 protein: CSARPSSSYNEQFF
V gene: TRBV5-1; J gene: TRBJ2-7; clone size: .; D gene: .; CDR3 DNA: TGCGCCAAGGGATACTACGAGCAGTACTTC; CDR3 protein: CAKGYYEQYF
V gene: TRBV9; J gene: TRBJ2-7; clone size: .; D gene: .; CDR3 DNA: TGTGCCAGCAGCACCTCGGGGTACAGCGAGCAGTACTTC; CDR3 protein: CASSTSGYSEQYF
V gene: TRBV4-3; J gene: TRBJ2-1; clone size: .; D gene: .; CDR3 DNA: TGCGCCAGCAGCCAATCGACGAGGGGGAATGAGCAGTTCTTC; CDR3 protein: CASSQSTRGNEQFF
V gene: TRBV4-1; J gene: TRBJ1-4; clone size: .; D gene: .; CDR3 DNA: TGCGCCAGCAGCCAATGGCAGGGGGAAAAACTGTTTTTT; CDR3 protein: CASSQWQGEKLFF
V gene: TRBV7-6; J gene: TRBJ1-2; clone size: few; D gene: .; CDR3 DNA: TGTGCCAGCAGCTTAGCGGCCGGCGCCGATGGCTACACCTTC; CDR3 protein: CASSLAAGADGYTF
V gene: TRBV4-3; J gene: TRBJ2-7; clone size: .; D gene: TRBD1; CDR3 DNA: TGCGCCAGCAGCCAAGATTTTAGCGGGACAGGGGGTATCGAGCAGTACTTC; CDR3 protein: CASSQDFSGTGGIEQYF
V gene: TRBV11-2; J gene: TRBJ2-1; clone size: .; D gene: .; CDR3 DNA: TGTGCCAGCAGCTTAGAGCGGGACAGAATTAATGAGCAGTTCTTC; CDR3 protein: CASSLERDRINEQFF
V gene: TRBV4-3; J gene: TRBJ1-1; clone size: few; D gene: .; CDR3 DNA: TGCGCCAGCAGCCGGGAGACAGGGAACACTGAAGCTTTCTTT; CDR3 protein: CASSRETGNTEAFF
V gene: TRBV20-1; J gene: TRBJ2-3; clone size: .; D gene: TRBD2; CDR3 DNA: TGCAGTGCTAGAGATTCGGCGGGGGTTAGCACAGATACGCAGTATTTT; CDR3 protein: CSARDSAGVSTDTQYF
V gene: TRBV3-1; J gene: TRBJ1-3; clone size: few; D gene: .; CDR3 DNA: TGTGCCAGCAGCCAAGATCGGGTAAACACCATATATTTT; CDR3 protein: CASSQDRVNTIYF
V gene: TRBV21-1; J gene: TRBJ2-7; clone size: .; D gene: .; CDR3 DNA: TGTGCCAGCGGATGGGGGACCTACGAGCAGTACTTC; CDR3 protein: CASGWGTYEQYF
V gene: TRBV6-5; J gene: TRBJ1-2; clone size: once; D gene: TRBD1; CDR3 DNA: TGTGCCAGCAGGAGTAGCGGGACAGGTCTTAACTATGGCTACACCTTC; CDR3 protein: CASRSSGTGLNYGYTF
V gene: TRBV7-3; J gene: TRBJ2-1; clone size: few; D gene: TRBD2; CDR3 DNA: TGTGCCAGCAGCTTAACACCGGGACTAACTAACAATGAGCAGTTCTTC; CDR3 protein: CASSLTPGLTNNEQFF
V gene: TRBV6-6; J gene: TRBJ2-7; clone size: .; D gene: .; CDR3 DNA: TGTGCCAGCAGCAGGGACAACGCCTACGAGCAGTACTTC; CDR3 protein: CASSRDNAYEQYF
V gene: TRBV25-1; J gene: TRBJ2-5; clone size: few; D gene: TRBD1; CDR3 DNA: TGTGCCAGCAGTCCCACGACAGGGACCCAAGAGACCCAGTACTTC; CDR3 protein: CASSPTTGTQETQYF
V gene: TRBV30; J gene: TRBJ2-6; clone size: few; D gene: .; CDR3 DNA: TGTGCCTGGAGTATCGGGACTTTTAGCTCTGGGGCCAACGTCCTGACTTTC; CDR3 protein: CAWSIGTFSSGANVLTF
V gene: TRBV12-3/TRBV12-4; J gene: TRBJ1-5; clone size: .; D gene: TRBD1; CDR3 DNA: TGTGCCAGCAGCTCCGCCGGACAGGGACCCAATCAGCCCCAGCATTTT; CDR3 protein: CASSSAGQGPNQPQHF
V gene: TRBV12-3/TRBV12-4; J gene: TRBJ2-1; clone size: .; D gene: TRBD2; CDR3 DNA: TGTGCCAGCAGCCCTCCCGGGACTAGGGGTAATGAGCAGTTCTTC; CDR3 protein: CASSPPGTRGNEQFF
V gene: TRBV7-7; J gene: TRBJ2-7; clone size: few; D gene: TRBD2; CDR3 DNA: TGTGCTAGCAGCTTAGGTGGAGCGGGAGGGCCCGGCGAGCAGTACTTC; CDR3 protein: CASSLGGAGGPGEQYF
V gene: TRBV2; J gene: TRBJ1-1; clone size: .; D gene: TRBD1; CDR3 DNA: TGTGCCAGCACCAGGGGGAATTTGGGCACTGAAGCTTTCTTT; CDR3 protein: CASTRGNLGTEAFF
V gene: TRBV7-2; J gene: TRBJ2-6; clone size: .; D gene: .; CDR3 DNA: TGTGCCAGCAGCCTCCTAGGTGGGGCCAACGTCCTGACTTTC; CDR3 protein: CASSLLGGANVLTF
V gene: TRBV27; J gene: TRBJ1-5; clone size: .; D gene: .; CDR3 DNA: TGTGCCAGCGGCTTCAGGGGGCCCCAGCATTTT; CDR3 protein: CASGFRGPQHF
V gene: TRBV4-3; J gene: TRBJ2-3; clone size: .; D gene: .; CDR3 DNA: TGCGCCAGCAGCCAAGATGGAGGGAGGCGGGTCGCTGACACAGATACGCAGTATTTT; CDR3 protein: CASSQDGGRRVADTDTQYF
V gene: TRBV6-2/TRBV6-3; J gene: TRBJ2-7; clone size: .; D gene: .; CDR3 DNA: TGTGCCAGCACCAAAGGGGCAGGGAAGGGCTACGAGCAGTACTTC; CDR3 protein: CASTKGAGKGYEQYF
V gene: TRBV24-1; J gene: TRBJ2-1; clone size: few; D gene: TRBD1; CDR3 DNA: TGTGCCACCGGGGAAGGACAGGGGACTAACAATGAGCAGTTCTTC; CDR3 protein: CATGEGQGTNNEQFF
V gene: TRBV12-3/TRBV12-4; J gene: TRBJ2-3; clone size: .; D gene: TRBD1; CDR3 DNA: TGTGCCAGCAGCCAAGGGGGCAGAGATACGCAGTATTTT; CDR3 protein: CASSQGGRDTQYF
V gene: TRBV3-1; J gene: TRBJ2-7; clone size: few; D gene: .; CDR3 DNA: TGTGCCAGCACGGACTCCTCAGCCACCCCCTACGAGCAGTACTTC; CDR3 protein: CASTDSSATPYEQYF
V gene: TRBV7-3; J gene: TRBJ2-2; clone size: few; D gene: TRBD2; CDR3 DNA: TGTGCCAGCAGCTTTCGGCGGGGGGATCCGAACACCGGGGAGCTGTTTTTT; CDR3 protein: CASSFRRGDPNTGELFF
V gene: TRBV4-2; J gene: TRBJ2-6; clone size: .; D gene: .; CDR3 DNA: TGTGCCAGCAGCGAACGAGGGGAGGGGGCCAACGTCCTGACTTTC; CDR3 protein: CASSERGEGANVLTF